This TCR beta chain was observed in a study of cytomegalovirus exposure and HLA in healthy donors. Whole-study findings and limits: With later analysis, a missense DCLRE1C variant became linked to TCR beta V- and J-gene trimming. Because they were indistinguishable, some V segments, including TRBV6-2 and TRBV6-3, were excluded.

This clone appeared a few times. Its target is unknown. The CDR3 covers 14 residues. Germline V gene data show CDR1 as MNHNS and CDR2 as SASEGT. V was shortened by 6 bases and J by 0 bases, with 9 bases between the two germline ends. PCR involved 60 Vbeta and 13 Jbeta primers. The protocol was immunoSEQ multiplex PCR, while the TCRdb copy is restricted to in-frame clones and leaves out a portion. The sample records under 200,000 clones, 79% being singletons. This sequence was found in a woman aged 40-49 years in good health and CMV-seronegative. The sample was PBMCs. V is TRBV6-1 and J is TRBJ1-3; D gene ambiguous. The CDR3 here is CASRLQDSGNTIYF. Written as DNA, the CDR3 is TGTGCCAGCAGACTCCAGGACTCTGGAAACACCATATATTTT.